The 2 T cell receptor beta chains reported below all come from one sample, sequenced in a study of blood T cell repertoires in COVID-19. TCRdb's table, derived via immunoSEQ multiplex PCR, lists solely in-frame clones and lacks some. The sample includes under 450,000 clones, about nine tenths seen only once; the top ten take 1.5% to 1.7%. Sequences were obtained from peripheral blood. Receptor source: a woman in her thirties or forties with COVID-19, enrolled during active disease.

The chain couples TRBV6-5 to TRBJ2-3; D gene ambiguous. V gave up 3 bases and J gave up 6 bases, with 16 bases separating them. Germline V gene lookup returns CDR1 MNHEY and CDR2 SVGAGI. The CDR3 extends over 15 amino acids. CDR3 residues: CASSYQVTLRDTQYF. The CDR3 DNA sequence: TGTGCCAGCAGTTATCAGGTTACCCTCCGTGATACGCAGTATTTT.

The chain employs TRBV4-3 and TRBJ1-2; no reliable D call. Germline CDR1 is LGHNA and CDR2 is YSLEER. The CDR3 extends over 16 amino acids. V gave up 1 base and J gave up 0 bases, with 12 bases separating them. This CDR3 reads CASSQVAGLTNYGYTF. In DNA, the CDR3 is TGCGCCAGCAGCCAAGTGGCAGGCCTCACTAACTATGGCTACACCTTC.